This T cell receptor beta chain was obtained from a study of vaccination and CD4 T cells after COVID-19. The germline V and J ends were trimmed by 7 bases and 4 bases, with 15 bases remaining between them. This CDR3 contains 14 residues. Treatment of the sample: 10-day PBMC culture with coronavirus spike peptide pools or control peptides (ViraFEST assay). Cultured CD4+ T cell DNA underwent sequencing with the Oncomine TCR Beta short-read assay. TCRdb re-called the PCR reads through MiXCR, storing one row per CDR3 protein. The repertoire consists of under 25,000 distinct CDR3 sequences, with 44% occurring once and the leading ten covering 26%. With regard to this clonotype: Its antigen is unknown.

The chain employs TRBV12-3 or TRBV12-4 and TRBJ2-3; the D is unclear. This TCR derives from a human donor who had recovered from COVID-19. The starting material was CD4+ T cells from blood, cultured in vitro, obtained before SARS-CoV-2 vaccination. CDR3 bases: TGTGCCAGCACCTATTCAGAGTTCGCAGATACGCAGTATTTT. This codes for CASTYSEFADTQYF.